Below are 26 T cell receptor beta chains sequenced from a single sample in a study of blood T cell repertoires in COVID-19. Clones were sequenced by immunoSEQ multiplex PCR, and TCRdb holds only the in-frame ones, with some missing. This repertoire shows approximately 170,000 clones, 88% found once; its top ten account for 1.1%. Sample: peripheral blood. The receptors were sampled from a young man with acute or convalescent COVID-19.

This chain connects TRBV5-1 to TRBJ1-2, with D perhaps matching TRBD1 (6 bases). Germline CDR1 SGHRS, CDR2 YFSETQ. The V end was cut by 3 bases, the J end by 6 bases, with 15 bases between. The CDR3 has 14 amino acids. The CDR3 loop is CASSYPQGQDGYTF. The CDR3 DNA reads as TGCGCCAGCAGCTACCCGCAGGGGCAAGATGGCTACACCTTC.

The CDR3 nucleotides are TGCAGCGCGACACAGGGAGATAATTCACCCCTCCACTTT. Residues: CSATQGDNSPLHF. The chain couples TRBV29-1 to TRBJ1-6, with TRBD1 as a possible D gene (6 bases). V was shortened by 7 bases and J by 5 bases, with 12 bases between the two germline ends. The CDR3 contains 13 residues. Germline CDR1 and CDR2: SQVTM and ANQGSEA.

The chain recombines TRBV28 with TRBJ1-5; D is possibly TRBD1 (5 bases). This CDR3 is 14 amino acids long. The germline gives CDR1 MDHEN, CDR2 SYDVKM. V was trimmed by 10 bases and J by 5 bases, leaving 18 bases between them. CDR3 loop: CANSPGAADQPQHF. The CDR3 nucleotides read TGTGCCAACTCTCCTGGGGCGGCTGATCAGCCCCAGCATTTT.

The V call is TRBV7-2, the J call TRBJ1-6, with 7 bases matching TRBD1. Looked up from germline, CDR1 is SGHTA and CDR2 is FQGNSA. V was pared by 5 bases and J by 0 bases, with 10 bases of the junction left unmatched. The CDR3 totals 18 residues. In DNA form, the CDR3 reads TGTGCCAGCAGCCCCCGGGCGTCAGGGGGCTCCTATAATTCACCCCTCCACTTT. It codes for CASSPRASGGSYNSPLHF.

V gene TRBV4-1 combines with J gene TRBJ2-3; 7 bases match TRBD1. Germline CDR1 MGHRA, CDR2 YSYEKL. This CDR3 contains 16 residues. V lost 1 base, J lost 6 bases, and 10 bases stayed unmatched. The CDR3, as DNA: TGCGCCAGCAGCCAAGTGGGAGACAGGGAAAGGGATACGCAGTATTTT. The encoded protein is CASSQVGDRERDTQYF.

The CDR3 DNA sequence: TGCAGCGTCGCTAGGAGGCAAGAGACCCAGTACTTC. Its protein is CSVARRQETQYF. J is TRBJ2-5 and V is TRBV29-1; possibly TRBD2 for D (5 bases). Per the germline V gene, CDR1 is SQVTM and CDR2 is ANQGSEA. CDR3 length: 12 amino acids. Trimming removed 6 bases at V and 2 bases at J, with 10 bases between.

The gene calls are TRBV10-3 and TRBJ1-2; D unresolved. V lost 8 bases, J lost 7 bases, and 14 bases lay in between. Germline loops: CDR1 ENHRY, CDR2 SYGVKD. CDR3 length: 12 residues. The chain's CDR3 is CAIWAGGLGYTF. The CDR3 nucleotides are TGTGCCATCTGGGCAGGTGGACTTGGCTACACCTTC.

The chain couples TRBV6-5 to TRBJ1-1; D uncertain. The V gene lost 7 bases and the J gene lost 3 bases, with 12 bases spanning the gap. CDR1 and CDR2 from the germline V gene are MNHEY and SVGAGI. The CDR3 is 13 amino acids. CDR3 sequence (DNA): TGTGCCAGCACCCCGCCGGGGTACACTGAAGCTTTCTTT. Its protein product is CASTPPGYTEAFF.

The V and J genes are TRBV30 and TRBJ2-1; TRBD1 matches at 8 bases. After removal of 2 bases from V and 8 bases from J, the junction contained 8 bases not matched to a gene. Germline values: CDR1 GTSNPN, CDR2 SVGIG (reference sequence). This CDR3 spans 14 amino acids. CDR3 protein: CAWSLRTGIDEQFF. CDR3 nucleotides: TGTGCCTGGAGTCTCCGGACAGGGATTGATGAGCAGTTCTTC.

V usage is TRBV20-1 and J usage is TRBJ2-1; no definite D call. CDR1 DFQATT and CDR2 SNEGSKA come from the germline V gene (reference sequence). The CDR3 consists of 11 residues. V lost 3 bases and J 4 bases, leaving 4 bases between the germline ends. The CDR3 reads CSASRYNEQFF. The CDR3 nucleotides are TGCAGTGCTAGCAGATACAATGAGCAGTTCTTC.

V is TRBV28 and J is TRBJ1-2; D possibly corresponds to TRBD1 (5 bases). CDR3 size: 14 residues. Trimming shortened V by 7 bases and J by 7 bases, and 19 bases separated the two germline ends. In germline, CDR1 is MDHEN, CDR2 SYDVKM. The CDR3 loop reads CASTRGGAGPGYTF. CDR3 sequence (DNA): TGTGCCAGCACCCGAGGAGGGGCAGGGCCTGGCTACACCTTC.

The rearrangement uses TRBV27 and TRBJ1-3; possibly TRBD1 for D (6 bases). The V end lost 5 bases, the J end lost 2 bases, and 13 bases lay between the germline ends. CDR3 size: 15 residues. Germline CDR1 is MNHEY and CDR2 is SMNVEV (reference sequence). The DNA for the CDR3 is TGTGCCAGCAGTCCCCGGACAGAGACTGGAAACACCATATATTTT. This sequence encodes CASSPRTETGNTIYF.

The chain is built from TRBV11-3 and TRBJ1-1; a weak D match, TRBD1 (6 bases). Per the germline V gene, CDR1 is SGHNT and CDR2 is YENEEA. The V end lost 5 bases, the J end lost 3 bases, and 13 bases lay between the germline ends. The CDR3 runs 14 residues. CDR3 sequence reads: CASSPTGGYTEAFF. The CDR3 bases are TGTGCCAGCAGCCCCACGGGGGGCTACACTGAAGCTTTCTTT.

The gene calls are TRBV29-1 and TRBJ1-1, with 8 bases aligning to TRBD1. CDR3 size: 14 residues. Trimming at V came to 6 bases and at J to 8 bases, leaving 14 bases not matched to a gene. The germline CDR1 and CDR2 sequences are SQVTM and ANQGSEA. CDR3 residues: CSVDRGPRASEAFF. The CDR3 bases are TGCAGCGTCGACAGGGGACCTCGGGCTTCGGAAGCTTTCTTT. Together with reference TRBV29-1 and TRBJ1-1, the CDR3 gives the full variable domain: SAVISQKPSRDICQRGTSLTIQCQVDSQVTMMFWYRQQPGQSLTLIATANQGSEATYESGFVIDKFPISRPNLTFSTLTVSNMSPEDSSIYLCSVDRGPRASEAFFGQGTRLTVV.

The chain uses TRBV5-1 and TRBJ2-7; 10 bases line up with TRBD2. Germline CDR1 reads SGHRS; CDR2 reads YFSETQ. The CDR3 is 13 amino acids. V shed 4 bases and J 5 bases; nucleotides not matched to a gene: 3. The chain's CDR3 is CASSPGTSDEQYF. The CDR3 region has the DNA TGCGCCAGCAGCCCAGGGACTAGCGACGAGCAGTACTTC.

The chain uses TRBV7-9 and TRBJ1-6; perhaps TRBD1 as D (5 bases). In germline, CDR1 is SEHNR, CDR2 FQNEAQ (reference sequence). V dropped 5 bases and J dropped 7 bases, with 24 bases sitting between them. CDR3 length: 18 residues. The CDR3 here is CASSLRPPRAGWNSPLHF. CDR3 nucleotide sequence: TGTGCCAGCAGCCTCCGCCCCCCCAGGGCCGGGTGGAATTCACCCCTCCACTTT.

The chain is built from TRBV24-1 and TRBJ1-2; D is ambiguous. The V end lost 6 bases, the J end lost 8 bases, and 15 bases lay between the germline ends. The CDR3 spans 13 residues. CDR1 and CDR2 from the germline V gene are KGHDR and SFDVKD. DNA for the CDR3: TGTGCCACCAGTCTTGAGGGAATCCGGGGCTACACCTTC. The encoded protein is CATSLEGIRGYTF.

This chain joins TRBV9 and TRBJ1-3, with D uncertain. The ends were cut back, 4 bases at V and 4 bases at J, with 15 bases in the middle. The CDR3 length is 15 residues. In germline, CDR1 is SGDLS, CDR2 YYNGEE. In DNA, the CDR3 is TGTGCCAGCAGCCCAGGCTGGTCGTTCGGAAACACCATATATTTT. Translation gives CASSPGWSFGNTIYF.

In this sample, this clone turned up once. The junction departs from the called germline gene at one end, perhaps through a read error. The CDR3 coding sequence is TGTGCCAGCAGCCTACGAGACAGGGCGATCTTC. The encoded protein is CASSLRDRAIF. This chain uses TRBV7-9 with TRBJ2-1; TRBD1 matches at 7 bases. The CDR3 is made up of 11 amino acids. Germline V gene lookup returns CDR1 SEHNR and CDR2 FQNEAQ (reference sequence).

Concerning this clone itself: One junction end disagrees with the germline gene, perhaps due to a read error. V and J are TRBV28 and TRBJ1-6; 10 positions agree with TRBD1. Germline CDR1 MDHEN, CDR2 SYDVKM. CDR3 size: 18 residues. CDR3 amino acids: CASSRFSGTGVYYSPLHF. Written as DNA, the CDR3 is TGTGCCAGCAGCCGCTTCTCCGGGACAGGGGTCTATTATTCACCCCTCCACTTT. The full variable domain, rest sourced from reference TRBV28 and TRBJ1-6, is DVKVTQSSRYLVKRTGEKVFLECVQDMDHENMFWYRQDPGLGLRLIYFSYDVKMKEKGDIPEGYSVSREKKERFSLILESASTNQTSMYLCASSRFSGTGVYYSPLHFGNGTRLTVT.

V and J are TRBV5-1 and TRBJ1-1, with 9 nucleotides matching TRBD1. Germline values: CDR1 SGHRS, CDR2 YFSETQ. V lost 0 bases and J lost 1; bases outside the gene matches: 10. The CDR3 length is 18 residues. For the CDR3, the DNA is TGCGCCAGCAGCTTGGGGTCATTTGGACAGGGGTGGAACACTGAAGCTTTCTTT. Its protein product is CASSLGSFGQGWNTEAFF.

This sequence joins TRBV9 and TRBJ1-3, with no clear D. Per germline, CDR1 SGDLS and CDR2 YYNGEE. The CDR3 has 13 amino acids. V was trimmed by 1 base and J by 3 bases, leaving 5 bases between them. Here the CDR3 reads CASSVTIGNTIYF. The CDR3 DNA sequence: TGTGCCAGCAGCGTAACAATTGGAAACACCATATATTTT.

The chain uses TRBV28 and TRBJ2-7; 9 bases agree with TRBD1. Germline assignment: CDR1 MDHEN and CDR2 SYDVKM. The CDR3 sequence is 14 residues long. Losses at the gene ends were 8 bases for V and 7 bases for J; bases not matched to a gene: 12. The CDR3 sequence: CASGLRQGVREQYF. The CDR3, as DNA: TGTGCCAGCGGACTGAGACAGGGGGTGAGGGAGCAGTACTTC.

The chain employs TRBV19 and TRBJ2-6; perhaps TRBD1 as D (6 bases). The V end was cut by 5 bases, the J end by 4 bases, with 12 bases between. Germline CDR1 LNHDA, CDR2 SQIVND (reference sequence). This CDR3 contains 15 residues. CDR3 in amino acids: CASSPTGTGANVLTF. The CDR3 nucleotides read TGTGCCAGTAGTCCAACAGGGACCGGGGCCAACGTCCTGACTTTC.

The gene calls are TRBV19 and TRBJ2-1; weak D call: TRBD2 (6 bases). Per the germline V gene, CDR1 is LNHDA and CDR2 is SQIVND (reference sequence). This CDR3 region has 15 residues. The germline V and J ends were trimmed by 3 bases and 2 bases, with 11 bases remaining between them. This CDR3 is CASSMGGAAYNEQFF. CDR3 nucleotide sequence: TGTGCCAGTAGTATGGGAGGAGCGGCCTACAATGAGCAGTTCTTC. The full variable domain, its missing parts supplied by reference TRBV19 and TRBJ2-1, is DGGITQSPKYLFRKEGQNVTLSCEQNLNHDAMYWYRQDPGQGLRLIYYSQIVNDFQKGDIAEGYSVSREKKESFPLTVTSAQKNPTAFYLCASSMGGAAYNEQFFGPGTRLTVL.

This clone was found once. This chain uses TRBV30 with TRBJ1-4, with D perhaps TRBD1 (6 bases). Trimming left V 2 bases short and J 10 bases short, with 17 bases between. CDR3 length: 14 amino acids. CDR1 GTSNPN and CDR2 SVGIG come from the germline V gene (reference sequence). The DNA of the CDR3 is TGTGCCTGGAGTAAACCGGACAGTTATCGAAAACTGTTTTTT. Encoded protein: CAWSKPDSYRKLFF.